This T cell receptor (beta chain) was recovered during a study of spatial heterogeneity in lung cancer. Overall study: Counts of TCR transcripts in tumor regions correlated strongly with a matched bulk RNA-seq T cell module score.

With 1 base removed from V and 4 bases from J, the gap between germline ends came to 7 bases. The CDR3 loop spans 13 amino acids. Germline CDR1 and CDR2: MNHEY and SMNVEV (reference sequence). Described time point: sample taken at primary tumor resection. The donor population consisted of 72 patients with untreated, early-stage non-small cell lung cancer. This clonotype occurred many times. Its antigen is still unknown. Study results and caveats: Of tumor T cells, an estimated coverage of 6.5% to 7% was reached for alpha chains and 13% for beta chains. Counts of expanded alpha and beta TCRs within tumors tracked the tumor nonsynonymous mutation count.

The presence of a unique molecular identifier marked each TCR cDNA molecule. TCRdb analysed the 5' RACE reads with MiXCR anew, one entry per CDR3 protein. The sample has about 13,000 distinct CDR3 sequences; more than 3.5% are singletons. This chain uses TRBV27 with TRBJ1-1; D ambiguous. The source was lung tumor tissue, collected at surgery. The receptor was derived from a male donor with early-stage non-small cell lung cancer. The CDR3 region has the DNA TGTGCCAGCAGTTTATGGTGGAGCACTGAAGCTTTCTTT. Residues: CASSLWWSTEAFF.